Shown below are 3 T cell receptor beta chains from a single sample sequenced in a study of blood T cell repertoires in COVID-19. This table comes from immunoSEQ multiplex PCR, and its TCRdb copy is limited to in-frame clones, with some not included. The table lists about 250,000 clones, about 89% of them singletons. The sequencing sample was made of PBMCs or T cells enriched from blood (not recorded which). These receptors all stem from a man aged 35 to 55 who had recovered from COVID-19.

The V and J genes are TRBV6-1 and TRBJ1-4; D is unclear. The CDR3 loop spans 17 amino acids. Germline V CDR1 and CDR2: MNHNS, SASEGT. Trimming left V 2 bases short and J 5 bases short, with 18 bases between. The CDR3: CASSEPSDSRSNEKLFF. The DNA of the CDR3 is TGTGCCAGCAGTGAACCGTCTGACTCGAGAAGCAATGAAAAACTGTTTTTT.

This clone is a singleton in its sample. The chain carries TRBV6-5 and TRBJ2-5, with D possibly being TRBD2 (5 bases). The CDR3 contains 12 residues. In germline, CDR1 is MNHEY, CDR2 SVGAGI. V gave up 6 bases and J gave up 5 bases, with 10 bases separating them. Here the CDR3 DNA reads TGTGCCAGCAGACGGGGTGTGGAGACCCAGTACTTC. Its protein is CASRRGVETQYF.

CDR3 DNA sequence: TGTGCCAGCAGCGTTATTAACAGGTTTGGCTACACCTTC. Encoded protein: CASSVINRFGYTF. V gene TRBV5-6 combines with J gene TRBJ1-2; D is perhaps TRBD1 (5 bases). Trimming removed 4 bases from V and 7 bases from J, with 14 bases in between. Germline CDR1 and CDR2: SGHDT and YYEEEE. CDR3 length: 13 residues.